The 29 T cell receptor beta chains below all came from one sample that was sequenced in a study of blood T cell repertoires in COVID-19. Some clones are missing from TCRdb's copy, which holds only in-frame ones; the method was immunoSEQ multiplex PCR. In the table there are roughly 400,000 clones, around nine tenths of which are singletons. Sequenced input: PBMCs or T cells enriched from blood (not recorded which). Receptor source: a woman in her 30s who had recovered from COVID-19.

CDR3 sequence (DNA): TGTGCCAGCAGTGAAGGGTGGACAGGGGGTGGCGAGCAGTACTTC. Its translation is CASSEGWTGGGEQYF. This chain joins TRBV6-1 and TRBJ2-7; the match to TRBD1 covers 10 bases. CDR1 and CDR2 from the germline V gene are MNHNS and SASEGT. The CDR3 extends over 15 amino acids. V lost 1 base and J lost 6; bases outside the gene matches: 6.

The chain has TRBV25-1 and TRBJ1-4; the D gene is possibly TRBD1 (5 bases). From germline, CDR1 is MGHDK and CDR2 SYGVNS. This CDR3 has 18 amino acids. V lost 2 bases and J 2 bases, leaving 18 bases between the germline ends. CDR3 residues: CASSEGASPPGTNEKLFF. The CDR3 bases are TGTGCCAGCAGTGAAGGGGCAAGCCCTCCGGGCACTAATGAAAAACTGTTTTTT. Full variable domain (outside the CDR3, taken from reference TRBV25-1 and TRBJ1-4): EADIYQTPRYLVIGTGKKITLECSQTMGHDKMYWYQQDPGMELHLIHYSYGVNSTEKGDLSSESTVSRIRTEHFPLTLESARPSHTSQYLCASSEGASPPGTNEKLFFGSGTQLSVL.

DNA of the CDR3: TGTGCCGCCCAGTCGCAGGATAACTATGGCTACACCTTC. Protein: CAAQSQDNYGYTF. The rearrangement links TRBV15 to TRBJ1-2, with D uncertain. The CDR3 spans 13 residues. The V end lost 11 bases, the J end lost 1 base, and 14 bases lay between the germline ends. CDR1 and CDR2 (germline): LNHNV, YYDKDF (reference sequence).

The DNA for the CDR3 is TGTGCCAGCAGCTTAGCGGCAGGGGGGTCACCCCTCCACTTT. Encoded protein: CASSLAAGGSPLHF. The chain joins TRBV7-6 to TRBJ1-6; 7 bases line up with TRBD1. The ends lost 0 bases at V and 10 bases at J; junction bases unmatched: 3. The CDR3 runs to 14 residues. Germline assignment: CDR1 SGHVS and CDR2 FNYEAQ.

CDR3 DNA sequence: TGTGCCAGCAGTTTCTACAGGCCCTCCTATAATTCACCCCTCCACTTT. This codes for CASSFYRPSYNSPLHF. The chain employs TRBV28 and TRBJ1-6, with D possibly TRBD1 on 5 matching bases. The germline gives CDR1 MDHEN, CDR2 SYDVKM. Trimming took 3 bases from V and 0 from J, leaving 9 bases between them. The CDR3 length is 16 residues. The variable domain in full, completed from reference TRBV28 and TRBJ1-6, reads DVKVTQSSRYLVKRTGEKVFLECVQDMDHENMFWYRQDPGLGLRLIYFSYDVKMKEKGDIPEGYSVSREKKERFSLILESASTNQTSMYLCASSFYRPSYNSPLHFGNGTRLTVT.

The chain combines TRBV30 with TRBJ1-2; D is uncertain. The CDR3 contains 13 residues. The germline gives CDR1 GTSNPN, CDR2 SVGIG (reference sequence). The V and J ends lost 0 bases and 0 bases respectively, with 5 bases between them. The CDR3 region is CAWSVGTNYGYTF. The DNA of the CDR3 is TGTGCCTGGAGTGTTGGCACTAACTATGGCTACACCTTC.

This clone was recorded once. The rearrangement joins TRBV6-6 to TRBJ2-7; D may be TRBD1 (5 bases). The CDR3 extends over 17 amino acids. Germline V gene lookup returns CDR1 MNHNY and CDR2 SVGAGI (reference sequence). The V gene lost 5 bases and the J gene lost 0 bases, with 20 bases spanning the gap. Here the CDR3 reads CASSQKPGHTISYEQYF. Here the CDR3 DNA reads TGTGCCAGCAGTCAAAAACCTGGACATACTATCTCCTACGAGCAGTACTTC.

This clone has only one observation. CDR3 region: CASSTRQGPSYEQYF. Written as DNA, the CDR3 is TGTGCCAGCAGCACTCGACAGGGGCCCTCCTACGAGCAGTACTTC. The chain couples TRBV7-8 to TRBJ2-7, with TRBD1 matching over 8 bases. CDR1 and CDR2 (germline): SGHVS, FQNEAQ. The CDR3 loop spans 15 amino acids. V dropped 5 bases and J dropped 0; count of bases not matched to a gene: 6.

The chain is built from TRBV5-1 and TRBJ1-1; D not resolved. Germline values: CDR1 SGHRS, CDR2 YFSETQ. Trimming took off 4 bases at V and 1 base at J, with 8 bases between the two ends. This CDR3 has 13 amino acids. CDR3 loop: CASSPRSNTEAFF. CDR3 sequence (DNA): TGCGCCAGCAGCCCACGGTCGAACACTGAAGCTTTCTTT.

This clone was observed a single time. The chain links TRBV7-2 to TRBJ1-6, with D uncertain. This CDR3 is 12 amino acids long. Between the trimmed V and J ends, which lost 4 bases and 8 bases, there was a span of 6 bases. The V gene's germline CDR1 is SGHTA and CDR2 FQGNSA. The CDR3 nucleotides read TGTGCCAGCAGCTCCCGTTATTCACCCCTCCACTTT. It translates to CASSSRYSPLHF.

The chain carries TRBV7-2 and TRBJ1-6; unclear D gene. This CDR3 comprises 15 residues. The germline gives CDR1 SGHTA, CDR2 FQGNSA. V lost 1 base to trimming and J lost 6 bases, with 10 bases between them. The CDR3 DNA follows: TGTGCCAGCAGCTTAGAGATTAGATTTAATTCACCCCTCCACTTT. Translation: CASSLEIRFNSPLHF.

V usage is TRBV9 and J usage is TRBJ1-2; 7 bases agree with TRBD1. CDR1 and CDR2 (germline): SGDLS, YYNGEE. Trimming removed 10 bases from V and 6 bases from J; junction bases left unmatched: 9. This CDR3 spans 12 amino acids. CDR3 DNA sequence: TGTGCCCGGGGGGGCACAGGGGATGGCTACACCTTC. Protein product: CARGGTGDGYTF. Complete variable domain (other parts from reference TRBV9 and TRBJ1-2): DSGVTQTPKHLITATGQRVTLRCSPRSGDLSVYWYQQSLDQGLQFLIQYYNGEERAKGNILERFSAQQFPDLHSELNLSSLELGDSALYFCARGGTGDGYTFGSGTRLTVV.

The genes are TRBV5-4 and TRBJ2-2; the match to TRBD2 covers 8 bases. V dropped 1 base and J dropped 2; count of bases not matched to a gene: 1. The CDR3 contains 15 residues. Germline CDR1 and CDR2: SGHNT and YYREEE (reference sequence). CDR3 loop: CASSLSGGNTGELFF. Written as DNA, the CDR3 is TGTGCCAGCAGCTTGAGCGGGGGCAACACCGGGGAGCTGTTTTTT.

This chain uses TRBV12-5 with TRBJ2-7; 9 bases match TRBD2. Germline CDR1 reads LGHNT; CDR2 reads FRNRAP. V dropped 0 bases and J dropped 3; count of bases not matched to a gene: 6. This CDR3 contains 16 residues. The CDR3 coding sequence is TGTGCTAGTGGTTTGGTGTCCTGGCGGGAGGGCTACGAGCAGTACTTC. Amino acids: CASGLVSWREGYEQYF.

The chain links TRBV10-3 to TRBJ1-5, with 8 bases aligning to TRBD1. CDR3 length: 13 amino acids. Germline-derived CDR1 and CDR2 are ENHRY and SYGVKD. The V segment lost 10 bases and the J segment 4 bases; nucleotides outside the gene matches: 6. The CDR3 DNA is TGTGCCAGCGGACAGGGACTAAATCAGCCCCAGCATTTT. Amino acid sequence: CASGQGLNQPQHF.

The chain joins TRBV7-9 to TRBJ2-7, with 9 nucleotides matching TRBD1. The V and J ends lost 5 bases and 3 bases, in that order; junction bases with no gene match: 11. This CDR3 region has 16 residues. Germline V gives CDR1 SEHNR, CDR2 FQNEAQ (reference sequence). The CDR3 nucleotides read TGTGCCAGCAGCGTACTAGGATCGGGACAGGGCTACGAGCAGTACTTC. It translates to CASSVLGSGQGYEQYF.

The chain links TRBV4-3 to TRBJ2-3, with TRBD1 matching over 9 bases. With V trimmed by 1 base and J by 4 bases, 9 bases remained unmatched. The CDR3 has 17 residues. In germline, CDR1 is LGHNA, CDR2 YSLEER. Written as DNA, the CDR3 is TGCGCCAGCAGCCAAGCCCAGACAGGGGGGTCCGCAGATACGCAGTATTTT. Amino acid sequence: CASSQAQTGGSADTQYF.

A single count supports this clone. The chain carries TRBV28 and TRBJ2-3; 7 bases match TRBD2. The CDR3 sequence is 15 residues long. Germline assignment: CDR1 MDHEN and CDR2 SYDVKM. V dropped 5 bases and J dropped 0; count of bases not matched to a gene: 5. The DNA for the CDR3 is TGTGCCAGCAGTCATGTAGCGGGTAGCACAGATACGCAGTATTTT. Residues: CASSHVAGSTDTQYF. Looking up the rest from reference TRBV28 and TRBJ2-3 gives the full variable domain: DVKVTQSSRYLVKRTGEKVFLECVQDMDHENMFWYRQDPGLGLRLIYFSYDVKMKEKGDIPEGYSVSREKKERFSLILESASTNQTSMYLCASSHVAGSTDTQYFGPGTRLTVL.

In its sample, this clone was seen a few times. The V and J genes are TRBV12-5 and TRBJ2-1; TRBD2 agrees at 9 bases. The CDR3 contains 14 residues. Per the germline V gene, CDR1 is LGHNT and CDR2 is FRNRAP. V gave up 6 bases and J gave up 3 bases; unmatched junction bases: 3. The CDR3 nucleotides are TGTGCTAGTGGGAGCGGGGGGAACTACAATGAGCAGTTCTTC. Encoded protein: CASGSGGNYNEQFF. The full variable domain, completed using reference TRBV12-5 and TRBJ2-1, is DARVTQTPRHKVTEMGQEVTMRCQPILGHNTVFWYRQTMMQGLELLAYFRNRAPLDDSGMPKDRFSAEMPDATLATLKIQPSEPRDSAVYFCASGSGGNYNEQFFGPGTRLTVL.

J is TRBJ1-1 and V is TRBV4-1; tentatively, D is TRBD1 (6 bases). V was trimmed by 2 bases and J by 8 bases, leaving 18 bases between them. Germline V gene data show CDR1 as MGHRA and CDR2 as YSYEKL. The CDR3 covers 15 residues. CDR3 amino acids: CASSQIQGPQGEAFF. The CDR3 DNA follows: TGCGCCAGCAGCCAAATTCAGGGGCCCCAGGGGGAAGCTTTCTTT.

The table lists this clone with a count of one. The chain carries TRBV9 and TRBJ2-2, with a possible D match to TRBD1 (5 bases). V was cut by 0 bases and J by 8 bases, with 17 bases left in between. The CDR3 totals 16 residues. Germline CDR1 is SGDLS and CDR2 is YYNGEE. The DNA of the CDR3 is TGTGCCAGCAGCGTAGCTGGGGCCGTAAAGGGAGGGGAGCTGTTTTTT. It translates to CASSVAGAVKGGELFF. The full variable domain, in which reference TRBV9 and TRBJ2-2 provide the parts outside the CDR3, is DSGVTQTPKHLITATGQRVTLRCSPRSGDLSVYWYQQSLDQGLQFLIQYYNGEERAKGNILERFSAQQFPDLHSELNLSSLELGDSALYFCASSVAGAVKGGELFFGEGSRLTVL.

The chain recombines TRBV7-8 with TRBJ1-4; D might be TRBD1 (6 bases). Trimming left V 7 bases short and J 6 bases short, with 9 bases between. Germline values: CDR1 SGHVS, CDR2 FQNEAQ. CDR3 size: 12 residues. CDR3 nucleotide sequence: TGTGCCAGCACAGGGGTTGATGAAAAACTGTTTTTT. Encoded protein: CASTGVDEKLFF.

This rearrangement joins TRBV4-3 to TRBJ2-1; TRBD1 matches at 10 bases. Germline V lookup: CDR1 LGHNA, CDR2 YSLEER. CDR3 length: 15 amino acids. Losses at the gene ends were 1 base for V and 8 bases for J; bases not matched to a gene: 5. The CDR3 DNA sequence: TGCGCCAGCAGCCAAGGGACAGGGGGTTTCGATGAGCAGTTCTTC. This codes for CASSQGTGGFDEQFF.

The chain couples TRBV7-9 to TRBJ1-1; 8 nucleotides agree with TRBD1. With V trimmed by 7 bases and J by 3 bases, 4 bases remained unmatched. The germline V gene encodes CDR1 SEHNR and CDR2 FQNEAQ (reference sequence). The CDR3 sequence is 13 residues long. CDR3 sequence reads: CASTTTGDTEAFF. CDR3 sequence (DNA): TGTGCCAGCACCACGACAGGGGACACTGAAGCTTTCTTT.

V usage is TRBV7-9 and J usage is TRBJ1-2; no reliable D call. V lost 0 bases and J 4 bases, leaving 18 bases between the germline ends. This CDR3 has 17 amino acids. Germline CDR1 reads SEHNR; CDR2 reads FQNEAQ (reference sequence). The CDR3 DNA reads as TGTGCCAGCAGCTTAGCGCTCGGAGGCCCTATGGGCTATGGCTACACCTTC. Its protein is CASSLALGGPMGYGYTF.

This clone appeared a single time. This rearrangement joins TRBV30 to TRBJ1-2, with 8 bases aligning to TRBD1. V lost 0 bases, J lost 1 base, and 10 bases stayed unmatched. This CDR3 spans 17 amino acids. The germline V gene encodes CDR1 GTSNPN and CDR2 SVGIG (reference sequence). The CDR3 here is CAWSVRTGILNNYGYTF. CDR3 DNA: TGTGCCTGGAGTGTAAGGACAGGGATCCTTAATAACTATGGCTACACCTTC. Full variable domain (missing parts from reference TRBV30 and TRBJ1-2): SQTIHQWPATLVQPVGSPLSLECTVEGTSNPNLYWYRQAAGRGLQLLFYSVGIGQISSEVPQNLSASRPQDRQFILSSKKLLLSDSGFYLCAWSVRTGILNNYGYTFGSGTRLTVV.

This clone was picked up one time. This chain joins TRBV29-1 and TRBJ1-1; 10 nucleotides align to TRBD1. This CDR3 is built from 17 residues. The V gene's germline CDR1 is SQVTM and CDR2 ANQGSEA. V gave up 3 bases and J gave up 0 bases; unmatched junction bases: 10. This chain's CDR3 is CSVDWGIGTGVNTEAFF. CDR3 in DNA: TGCAGCGTTGATTGGGGAATCGGGACAGGGGTGAACACTGAAGCTTTCTTT.

V usage is TRBV11-1 and J usage is TRBJ2-5; 14 nucleotides align to TRBD2. The germline V gene has CDR1 SGHAT and CDR2 FQDESV (reference sequence). The CDR3 loop spans 15 amino acids. With 5 bases clipped from V and 7 bases from J, the junction kept 6 bases outside the gene matches. The CDR3 nucleotides read TGTGCCAGCAGCCGAGGGACTAGCGGGAGAGGGACCCAGTACTTC. Translation gives CASSRGTSGRGTQYF. The full variable domain, rest sourced from reference TRBV11-1 and TRBJ2-5, is EAEVAQSPRYKITEKSQAVAFWCDPISGHATLYWYRQILGQGPELLVQFQDESVVDDSQLPKDRFSAERLKGVDSTLKIQPAELGDSAMYLCASSRGTSGRGTQYFGPGTRLLVL.

The rearrangement links TRBV4-3 to TRBJ1-5; D ambiguous. The germline CDR1 and CDR2 sequences are LGHNA and YSLEER. Trimming cost V 0 bases and J 4 bases, with 7 bases left between them. There are 14 residues in the CDR3. The CDR3 DNA sequence: TGCGCCAGCAGCCAAGAACTATTAAATCAGCCCCAGCATTTT. Its protein product is CASSQELLNQPQHF.